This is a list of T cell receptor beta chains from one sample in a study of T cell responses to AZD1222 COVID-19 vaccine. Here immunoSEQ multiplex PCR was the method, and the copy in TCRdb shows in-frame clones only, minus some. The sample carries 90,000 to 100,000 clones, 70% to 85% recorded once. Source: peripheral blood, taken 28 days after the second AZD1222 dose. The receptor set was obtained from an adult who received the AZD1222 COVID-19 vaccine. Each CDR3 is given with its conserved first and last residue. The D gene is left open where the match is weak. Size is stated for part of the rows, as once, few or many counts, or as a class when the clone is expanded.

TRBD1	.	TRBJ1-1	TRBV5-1	TGCGCCAGCAGCTTGTCAGGGGGTCTGGTGAACACTGAAGCTTTCTTT	CASSLSGGLVNTEAFF
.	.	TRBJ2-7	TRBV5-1	TGCGCCAGCAGCTTCGGCACTGATAACTACGAGCAGTACTTC	CASSFGTDNYEQYF
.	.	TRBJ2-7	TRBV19	TGTGCCAGTAGTCCCTCGGGAGTCTACGAGCAGTACTTC	CASSPSGVYEQYF
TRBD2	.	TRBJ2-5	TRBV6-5	TGTGCCAGCAGTTACAGCCTAGCGGTTGAAGAGACCCAGTACTTC	CASSYSLAVEETQYF
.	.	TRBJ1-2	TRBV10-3	TGTGCCATCAGTGAGTTCACTACAGGAGCTAACTATGGCTACACCTTC	CAISEFTTGANYGYTF
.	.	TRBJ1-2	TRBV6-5	TGTGCCAGCAGTCCGACAAATCCCTACTATGGCTACACCTTC	CASSPTNPYYGYTF
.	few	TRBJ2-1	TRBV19	TGTGCCAGAGGCCTAGGGGGCCCAGGGGACTACTACAATGAGCAGTTCTTC	CARGLGGPGDYYNEQFF
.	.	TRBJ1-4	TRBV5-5	TGTGCCAGCAGCTTGTTGGGACCAGGGAATGAAAAACTGTTTTTT	CASSLLGPGNEKLFF
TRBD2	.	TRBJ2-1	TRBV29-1	TGCAGCGTTGAAGGACTAGCGGGATACAATGAGCAGTTCTTC	CSVEGLAGYNEQFF
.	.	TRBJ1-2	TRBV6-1	TGTGCCAGCAGTGAAGAAGTGGAACAAAGGAACTATGGCTACACCTTC	CASSEEVEQRNYGYTF
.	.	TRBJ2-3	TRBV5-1	TGCGCCAGCAGGGAAGCTAGAGACCCCGATACGCAGTATTTT	CASREARDPDTQYF
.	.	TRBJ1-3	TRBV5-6	TGTGCCAGCAGCACCGGGGGTTCAAACACCATATATTTT	CASSTGGSNTIYF
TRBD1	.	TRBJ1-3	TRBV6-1	TGTGCCAGCAGTGAAGGATCAGGGGGCACGGACACCATATATTTT	CASSEGSGGTDTIYF
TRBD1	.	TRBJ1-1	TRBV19	TGTGCCAGTAGTTCACAGGGGGACACTGAAGCTTTCTTT	CASSSQGDTEAFF
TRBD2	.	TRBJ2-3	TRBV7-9	TGTGCCAGCAAACTAGCGGGGAGCACAGATACGCAGTATTTT	CASKLAGSTDTQYF
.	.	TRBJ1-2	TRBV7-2	TGTGCCAGCAGCTCCGGGTGGTCTGGCTACACCTTC	CASSSGWSGYTF
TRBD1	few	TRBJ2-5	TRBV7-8	TGTGCCAGCAGCTTAACTGGACAGGGTGGAGAGACCCAGTACTTC	CASSLTGQGGETQYF
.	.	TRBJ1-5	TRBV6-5	TGTGCCAGCAGGATGGATTATAGCAATCAGCCCCAGCATTTT	CASRMDYSNQPQHF
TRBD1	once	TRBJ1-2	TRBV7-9	TGTGCCAGCAGCTTGGGCCGGGACAGGACTGGCTACACCTTC	CASSLGRDRTGYTF
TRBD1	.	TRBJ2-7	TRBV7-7	TGTGCCAGCAGCATCGCACCCGGGACAGTCTACGAGCAGTACTTC	CASSIAPGTVYEQYF
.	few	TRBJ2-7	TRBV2	TGTGCCAGCAGTGAGGGTCTAGCCTACGAGCAGTACTTC	CASSEGLAYEQYF
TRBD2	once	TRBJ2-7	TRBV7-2	TGTGCCAGCAGCTTAGCCGGGACTAGCGGGGGAATGCAGTACTTC	CASSLAGTSGGMQYF
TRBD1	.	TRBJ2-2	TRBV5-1	TGCGCCGTAGGGACAGGACGGACCGGGGAGCTGTTTTTT	CAVGTGRTGELFF
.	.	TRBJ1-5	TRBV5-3	TGTGCCAGAAGCTCTCCTATCTGCAATCAGCCCCAGCATTTT	CARSSPICNQPQHF
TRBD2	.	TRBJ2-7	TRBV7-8	TGTGCCAGCAGCTTAGGCCTAGCGGGAGTCTACGAGCAGTACTTC	CASSLGLAGVYEQYF
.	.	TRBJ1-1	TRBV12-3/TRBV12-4	TGTGCCAGCAGTTTGATGGGGGCCCAAGCTTTCTTT	CASSLMGAQAFF
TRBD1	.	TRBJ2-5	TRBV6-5	TGTGCCAGCACGGGGACAGAAGAGACCCAGTACTTC	CASTGTEETQYF
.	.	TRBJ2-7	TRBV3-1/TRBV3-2	TGTGCCAGCAGCCAACGTGGGGGGAGGAACGAGCAGTACTTC	CASSQRGGRNEQYF
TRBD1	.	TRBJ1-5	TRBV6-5	TGTGCCAGCAGAGCCGGGACAGGGGTTTGGCAGCCCCAGCATTTT	CASRAGTGVWQPQHF
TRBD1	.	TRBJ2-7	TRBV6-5	TGTGCCAGCTGGAGACAGGGTTCGGACGAGCAGTACTTC	CASWRQGSDEQYF
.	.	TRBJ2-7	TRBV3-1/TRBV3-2	TGTGCCAGCAGCTTCCGAGGTTACGAGCAGTACTTC	CASSFRGYEQYF
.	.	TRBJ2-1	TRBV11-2	TGTGCCAGCAGCTTAGTTCGAGGACCCAGAAAAGAGTTCTTC	CASSLVRGPRKEFF
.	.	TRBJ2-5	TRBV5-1	TGCGCCAGCAGCTTGGTCGGGGGTGAGACCCAGTACTTC	CASSLVGGETQYF
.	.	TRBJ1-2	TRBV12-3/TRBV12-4	TGTGCCAGCAGTTTAGCACAGACCTATGGCTACACCTTC	CASSLAQTYGYTF
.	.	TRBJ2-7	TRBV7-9	TGTGCCAGCAGCTTAGTCGGGGGTGGGTCCTACGAGCAGTACTTC	CASSLVGGGSYEQYF
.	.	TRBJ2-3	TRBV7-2	TGTGCCAGCAGCTCCCGGACCCCCCTGGGCACAGATACGCAGTATTTT	CASSSRTPLGTDTQYF
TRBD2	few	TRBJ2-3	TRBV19	TGTGCCAGTAGTACCCTTAGTACGGGACTAGCTCCAGATACGCAGTATTTT	CASSTLSTGLAPDTQYF
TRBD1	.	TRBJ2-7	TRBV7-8	TGTGCCAGCAGCTTAGTCCAGGGGGTGACCTACGAGCAGTACTTC	CASSLVQGVTYEQYF
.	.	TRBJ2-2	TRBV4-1	TGCGCCAGCAGCCGAACGGGACCCCCTTTAAACGGGGAGCTGTTTTTT	CASSRTGPPLNGELFF
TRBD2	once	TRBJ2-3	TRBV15	TGTGCCACCAGCAGAGATAGGAGCGGGAGGGCCACAGATACGCAGTATTTT	CATSRDRSGRATDTQYF
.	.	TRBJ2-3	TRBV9	TGTGCCAGCAGCCCAGAGGGACCGTGGCGAGATACGCAGTATTTT	CASSPEGPWRDTQYF
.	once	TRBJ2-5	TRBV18	TGTGCCAGCTCCCCGATCCGGGAGACCCAGTACTTC	CASSPIRETQYF
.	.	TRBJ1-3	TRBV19	TGTGCCAGTAGTCCCCCCTCTGGAAACACCATATATTTT	CASSPPSGNTIYF
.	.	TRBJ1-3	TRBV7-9	TGTGCCAGCAGCTTATCGGACACCATATATTTT	CASSLSDTIYF
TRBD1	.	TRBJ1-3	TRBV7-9	TGTGCCAGCAGCTTTGGGGGACAGGCTTTCTCTGGAAACACCATATATTTT	CASSFGGQAFSGNTIYF
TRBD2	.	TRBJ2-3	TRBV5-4	TGTGCCAGCAGCCTAACTAGCGGGGGGGCCGGGTTATATACGCAGTATTTT	CASSLTSGGAGLYTQYF
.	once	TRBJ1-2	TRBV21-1	TGTGCCAGCAGCAAAGTCTCATCCGGGAGGCTCTATGGCTACACCTTC	CASSKVSSGRLYGYTF
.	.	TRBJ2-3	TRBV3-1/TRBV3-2	TGTGCCAGCAGCCAATTCGGGACAGATACGCAGTATTTT	CASSQFGTDTQYF
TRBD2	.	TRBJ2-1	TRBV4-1	TGCGCCAGCAGCCGCCTGAACGGGGGGGGTCAGAATGAGCAGTTCTTC	CASSRLNGGGQNEQFF
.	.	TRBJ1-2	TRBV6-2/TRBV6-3	TGTGCCAGCAGTCCACAGGGAGTCTATGGCTACACCTTC	CASSPQGVYGYTF
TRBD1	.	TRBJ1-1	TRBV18	TGTGCCAGCTCACCACTTATGCTCCCGGGACAGGAGAACACTGAAGCTTTCTTT	CASSPLMLPGQENTEAFF
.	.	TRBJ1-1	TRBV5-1	TGCGCCAGCAGCTTTAAGGGAGACACTGAAGCTTTCTTT	CASSFKGDTEAFF
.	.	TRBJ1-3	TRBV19	TGTGCCAGTGGAACTGAGGGAAACACCATATATTTT	CASGTEGNTIYF
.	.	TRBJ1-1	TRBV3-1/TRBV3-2	TGTGCCAGCAGCCAGACGGCGAGCACTGAAGCTTTCTTT	CASSQTASTEAFF
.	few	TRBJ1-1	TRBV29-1	TGCAGCGTTGAAAGCCCGGGCACTGAAGCTTTCTTT	CSVESPGTEAFF
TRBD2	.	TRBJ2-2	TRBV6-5	TGTGCCAGTACCGGGACTAGCGCCACCGGGGAGCTGTTTTTT	CASTGTSATGELFF
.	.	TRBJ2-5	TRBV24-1	TGTGCCACCAGTGGGTCTAGGGGAACGGGAGAGACCCAGTACTTC	CATSGSRGTGETQYF
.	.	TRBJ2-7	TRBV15	TGTGCCACCAGCTGGAACATGGGTAGCTCCTACGAGCAGTACTTC	CATSWNMGSSYEQYF
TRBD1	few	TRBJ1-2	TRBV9	TGTGCCAGCAGCACAACCCCAGGGGGTAACTATGGCTACACCTTC	CASSTTPGGNYGYTF